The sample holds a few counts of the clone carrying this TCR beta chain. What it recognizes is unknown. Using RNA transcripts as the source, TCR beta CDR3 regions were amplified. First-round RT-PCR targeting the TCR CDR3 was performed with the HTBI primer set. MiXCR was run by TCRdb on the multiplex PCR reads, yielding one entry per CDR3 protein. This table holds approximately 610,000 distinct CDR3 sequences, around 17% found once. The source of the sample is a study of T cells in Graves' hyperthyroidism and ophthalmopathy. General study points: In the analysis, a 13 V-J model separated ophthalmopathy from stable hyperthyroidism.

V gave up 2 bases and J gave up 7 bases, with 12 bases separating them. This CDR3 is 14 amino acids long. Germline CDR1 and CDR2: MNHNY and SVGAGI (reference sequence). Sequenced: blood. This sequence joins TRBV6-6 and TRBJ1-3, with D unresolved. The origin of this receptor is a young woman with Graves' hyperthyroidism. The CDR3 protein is CASSYPVKRNTIYF. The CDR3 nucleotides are TGTGCCAGCAGTTACCCCGTAAAACGGAACACCATATATTTT.